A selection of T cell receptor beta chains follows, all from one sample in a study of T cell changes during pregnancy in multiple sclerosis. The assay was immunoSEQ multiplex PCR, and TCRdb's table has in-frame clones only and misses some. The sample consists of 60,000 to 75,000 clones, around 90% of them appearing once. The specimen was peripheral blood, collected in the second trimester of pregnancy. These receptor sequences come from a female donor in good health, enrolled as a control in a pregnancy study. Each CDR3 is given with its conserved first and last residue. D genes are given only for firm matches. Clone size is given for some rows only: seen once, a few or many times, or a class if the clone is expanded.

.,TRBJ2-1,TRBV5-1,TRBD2,TGCGCCAGCGGGACTAGCGCCTACAATGAGCAGTTCTTC,CASGTSAYNEQFF
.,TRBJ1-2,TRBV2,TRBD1,TGTGCCAGCAGAGAGCAGGGGGCAGGCGGCTACACCTTC,CASREQGAGGYTF
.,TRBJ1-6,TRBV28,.,TGTGCCAGCAGTGCGGATTCACCCCTCCACTTT,CASSADSPLHF
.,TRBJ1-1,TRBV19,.,TGTGCCAGTAGGGGGGGCGGGGGCACTGAAGCTTTCTTT,CASRGGGGTEAFF
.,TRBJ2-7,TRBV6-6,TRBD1,TGTGCCAGCAGTTACCGGGACAGCTCCTACGAGCAGTACTTC,CASSYRDSSYEQYF
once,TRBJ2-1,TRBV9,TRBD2,TGTGCCAGCAGCGTAGGACTAGCACGGGTCCATAGCTCCTACAATGAGCAGTTCTTC,CASSVGLARVHSSYNEQFF
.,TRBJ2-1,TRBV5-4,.,TGTGCCAGCAGCTTGGATAACAGCTACAATGAGCAGTTCTTC,CASSLDNSYNEQFF
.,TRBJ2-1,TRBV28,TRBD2,TGTGCCAGCAGTTCCCCGGGACTAGCGGGAGAAAGACAGTTCTTC,CASSSPGLAGERQFF
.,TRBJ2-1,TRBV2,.,TGTGCCAGCAGCCCCAGCTCCTACAATGAGCAGTTCTTC,CASSPSSYNEQFF
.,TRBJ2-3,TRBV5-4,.,TGTGCCAGCAGCACCTCTAGAGTGCCGGATACGCAGTATTTT,CASSTSRVPDTQYF
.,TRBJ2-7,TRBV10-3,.,TGTGCCTTCTCGGCAGGGTCCACCTACGAGCAGTACTTC,CAFSAGSTYEQYF
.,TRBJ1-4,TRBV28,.,TGTGCCAGCACCTCGGCAGGGGATGTGTATGAAAAACTGTTTTTT,CASTSAGDVYEKLFF
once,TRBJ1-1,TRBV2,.,TGTGCCAGCAGTGAGGAGTCAGGGCACATGAACACTGAAGCTTTCTTT,CASSEESGHMNTEAFF
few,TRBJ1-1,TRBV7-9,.,TGTGCCAGCAGCCCCCTCATGGAGGCTTTCTTT,CASSPLMEAFF
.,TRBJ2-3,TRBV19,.,TGTGCCAGTAGTATAGATCTTGAGTCTAGGTTCATAGATACGCAGTATTTT,CASSIDLESRFIDTQYF
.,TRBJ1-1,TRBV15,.,TGTGCCACCTCAGAGCGGGTTACCCAGAACACTGAAGCTTTCTTT,CATSERVTQNTEAFF
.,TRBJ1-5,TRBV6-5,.,TGTGCCAGCAGCACCGGGACACAAAATCAGCCCCAGCATTTT,CASSTGTQNQPQHF
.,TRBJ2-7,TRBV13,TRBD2,TGTGCCAGCTCCCGTAGCGGGATGGGCGGTTACGAGCAGTACTTC,CASSRSGMGGYEQYF
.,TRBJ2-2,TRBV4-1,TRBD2,TGCGCCAGCAGCCAAAGGACTAGCGAAGCGAACACCGGGGAGCTGTTTTTT,CASSQRTSEANTGELFF
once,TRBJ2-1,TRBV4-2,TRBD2,TGTGCCAGCAGCCAAGATACGGGAGCGGGAGGAAGGGATGAGCAGTTCTTC,CASSQDTGAGGRDEQFF